Following are 11 T cell receptor beta chains from one sample sequenced in a study of blood T cell repertoires in COVID-19. Profiling relied on immunoSEQ multiplex PCR, and the TCRdb table lists in-frame clones only, not all of them. The sample lists about 180,000 clones; 79% were seen once. Input material: peripheral blood. The receptors originated from a woman in her fifties or sixties with COVID-19, enrolled during active disease.

This chain joins TRBV11-1 and TRBJ2-2, with a weak D call TRBD2 (5 bases). Trimming shortened V by 2 bases and J by 7 bases, and 14 bases separated the two germline ends. The germline CDR1 and CDR2 sequences are SGHAT and FQDESV (reference sequence). The CDR3 is 15 amino acids. In nucleotides, the CDR3 is TGTGCCAGCAGCTTAATAAGAGGGTACGGCGGGGAGCTGTTTTTT. This encodes CASSLIRGYGGELFF.

The rearrangement links TRBV12-3 or TRBV12-4 to TRBJ1-5; D gene uncertain. This CDR3 region has 12 residues. The ends were cut back, 1 base at V and 7 bases at J, with 5 bases in the middle. The CDR3 sequence is CASSLGGQPQHF. The CDR3, as DNA: TGTGCCAGCAGTTTAGGCGGACAGCCCCAGCATTTT.

This clone was seen just once. The V and J genes are TRBV6-2 or TRBV6-3 and TRBJ1-2, with TRBD1 as a possible D gene (5 bases). V gave up 2 bases and J gave up 1 base, with 8 bases separating them. This CDR3 comprises 14 residues. Germline loops: CDR1 MNHEY, CDR2 SVGEGT. This CDR3 is CASSYLRDNYGYTF. CDR3 coding DNA: TGTGCCAGCAGTTACCTCAGGGATAACTATGGCTACACCTTC.

This clone was counted a few times. The chain couples TRBV10-3 to TRBJ2-2; 12 bases map to TRBD1. The CDR3 has 17 residues. Trimming removed 5 bases from V and 7 bases from J; junction bases left unmatched: 11. Per germline, CDR1 ENHRY and CDR2 SYGVKD. For the CDR3, the DNA is TGTGCCATCAGTCTATACGGGACAGGGGGCGAAGGCGGGGAGCTGTTTTTT. Its protein is CAISLYGTGGEGGELFF.

This rearrangement joins TRBV18 to TRBJ2-3; 7 bases are shared with TRBD1. This CDR3 is built from 14 residues. V dropped 4 bases and J dropped 2; count of bases not matched to a gene: 3. The germline V gene has CDR1 KGHSH and CDR2 LQKENI. The CDR3 sequence is CASSQGQPTDTQYF. In DNA, the CDR3 is TGTGCCAGCTCACAGGGACAGCCCACAGATACGCAGTATTTT. Based on the CDR3 plus reference TRBV18 and TRBJ2-3, the full variable domain is NAGVMQNPRHLVRRRGQEARLRCSPMKGHSHVYWYRQLPEEGLKFMVYLQKENIIDESGMPKERFSAEFPKEGPSILRIQQVVRGDSAAYFCASSQGQPTDTQYFGPGTRLTVL.

The gene calls are TRBV7-9 and TRBJ1-5; a weak D match, TRBD1 (6 bases). V dropped 5 bases and J dropped 5 bases, with 10 bases sitting between them. The length of the CDR3 is 13 residues. Looked up from germline, CDR1 is SEHNR and CDR2 is FQNEAQ (reference sequence). The CDR3 sequence is CASSQGGDQPQHF. In DNA form, the CDR3 reads TGTGCCAGCAGCCAAGGGGGGGATCAGCCCCAGCATTTT.

The V gene is TRBV28, the J gene TRBJ2-1, with TRBD2 matching over 10 bases. Germline-derived CDR1 and CDR2 are MDHEN and SYDVKM. Trimming removed 2 bases from V and 7 bases from J; junction bases left unmatched: 8. The CDR3 runs to 16 residues. The CDR3 region has the DNA TGTGCCAGCAGTTTAAATAGCGGGGGGCCCCTTAATGAGCAGTTCTTC. It encodes CASSLNSGGPLNEQFF.

V is TRBV19 and J is TRBJ2-7; TRBD1 aligns across 9 bases. J was trimmed by 5 bases and V by 6 bases; bases with no gene match: 8. The CDR3 consists of 14 residues. Germline V CDR1 and CDR2: LNHDA, SQIVND (reference sequence). Here the CDR3 reads CASRPGQGPNEQYF. In DNA form, the CDR3 reads TGTGCCAGTAGGCCGGGACAGGGTCCCAACGAGCAGTACTTC.

This clone was observed a few times. V and J are TRBV7-2 and TRBJ1-5, with TRBD1 matching 9 bases. J gave up 3 bases and V 5 bases, and 5 bases lay outside the gene matches. The CDR3 contains 15 residues. Germline V CDR1 and CDR2: SGHTA, FQGNSA. The CDR3: CASSRDRASNQPQHF. CDR3 nucleotides: TGTGCCAGCAGCCGGGACAGGGCATCCAATCAGCCCCAGCATTTT.

The chain carries TRBV3-1 (or the pseudogene TRBV3-2) and TRBJ2-2; 10 bases line up with TRBD2. Germline loops: CDR1 LGHDT, CDR2 YNNKEL (reference sequence). This CDR3 comprises 15 residues. After removal of 4 bases from V and 6 bases from J, the junction contained 5 bases not matched to a gene. CDR3 nucleotides: TGTGCCAGCAGCCCGCTAGCGGGAGCCCCCGGGGAGCTGTTTTTT. Its translation is CASSPLAGAPGELFF.

The rearrangement uses TRBV9 and TRBJ1-6, with no clear D. Trimming shortened V by 2 bases and J by 3 bases, and 3 bases separated the two germline ends. This CDR3 is built from 13 residues. Germline CDR1 SGDLS, CDR2 YYNGEE. The CDR3 region is CASSVGYNSPLHF. CDR3 sequence (DNA): TGTGCCAGCAGCGTCGGCTATAATTCACCCCTCCACTTT.